Listed below are T cell receptor beta chains from one sample, sequenced in a study of blood T cell repertoires in COVID-19. Method: immunoSEQ multiplex PCR; TCRdb's copy keeps in-frame clones and lacks some. Of approximately 300,000 clones listed, 75% to 90% were seen once; the top ten hold approximately 4.7%. Specimen: PBMCs or T cells enriched from blood (not recorded which). These receptors were obtained from a man aged 60-69 years who had recovered from COVID-19. Both conserved end residues are part of each CDR3. The order of the fields is CDR3 protein, CDR3 DNA, V gene, J gene, D gene, clone size. D genes are given only for firm matches. Some rows have no size entry. The others give once, few or many, or a class for an expanded clone.

CDR3: CASSATGTGRNTEAFF
DNA: TGTGCCAGCAGCGCTACCGGGACAGGGAGGAACACTGAAGCTTTCTTT
V: TRBV5-5
J: TRBJ1-1
D: TRBD1
size: NA

CDR3: CASSQDLTRQTGELFF
DNA: TGTGCCAGCAGCCAAGATTTGACAAGGCAAACCGGGGAGCTGTTTTTT
V: TRBV4-2
J: TRBJ2-2
D: NA
size: NA

CDR3: CASSQVAGTEAFF
DNA: TGTGCCAGCAGCCAAGTCGCGGGGACTGAAGCTTTCTTT
V: TRBV3-1/TRBV3-2
J: TRBJ1-1
D: NA
size: NA

CDR3: CASSSRGNSNQPQHF
DNA: TGTGCCAGCAGTTCCCGGGGGAATAGCAATCAGCCCCAGCATTTT
V: TRBV27
J: TRBJ1-5
D: NA
size: NA

CDR3: CASSWLAGGQETQYF
DNA: TGTGCCAGCAGTTGGCTAGCGGGAGGGCAAGAGACCCAGTACTTC
V: TRBV27
J: TRBJ2-5
D: TRBD2
size: NA

CDR3: CASKRGRTSGRYLTSYEQYF
DNA: TGTGCCAGCAAAAGAGGGCGGACTAGCGGGAGGTATCTCACTTCCTACGAGCAGTACTTC
V: TRBV7-3
J: TRBJ2-7
D: TRBD2
size: NA

CDR3: CASSPPQETYEQYF
DNA: TGTGCCAGCTCACCGCCCCAGGAAACCTACGAGCAGTACTTC
V: TRBV18
J: TRBJ2-7
D: NA
size: NA

CDR3: CASSRTGTGDEKLFF
DNA: TGTGCCAGTAGTCGGACCGGGACAGGGGATGAAAAACTGTTTTTT
V: TRBV19
J: TRBJ1-4
D: TRBD1
size: NA

CDR3: CASSRDSMNTEAFF
DNA: TGTGCCAGCAGTCGGGACAGCATGAACACTGAAGCTTTCTTT
V: TRBV28
J: TRBJ1-1
D: TRBD1
size: NA

CDR3: CASRRQGVNQPQHF
DNA: TGTGCCAGCAGGAGACAGGGGGTCAATCAGCCCCAGCATTTT
V: TRBV21-1
J: TRBJ1-5
D: NA
size: NA

CDR3: CASSLVRSGTNGYTF
DNA: TGTGCCAGCAGCTTAGTAAGGTCAGGGACAAATGGCTACACCTTC
V: TRBV7-2
J: TRBJ1-2
D: NA
size: NA

CDR3: CASSLEFKSGAYNEQFF
DNA: TGTGCCAGCTCACTAGAGTTTAAGAGCGGGGCCTACAATGAGCAGTTCTTC
V: TRBV18
J: TRBJ2-1
D: TRBD2
size: NA

CDR3: CASSPRVLNTEAFF
DNA: TGTGCCAGCTCACCGAGGGTCCTGAACACTGAAGCTTTCTTT
V: TRBV18
J: TRBJ1-1
D: NA
size: NA

CDR3: CASSPGLAGAETQYF
DNA: TGTGCCAGCAGCCCTGGACTAGCGGGAGCCGAGACCCAGTACTTC
V: TRBV7-9
J: TRBJ2-5
D: TRBD2
size: NA

CDR3: CATLKQGRGYTF
DNA: TGTGCCACTCTCAAACAGGGCAGGGGCTACACCTTC
V: TRBV24-1
J: TRBJ1-2
D: NA
size: NA

CDR3: CAWRSGPWTQYF
DNA: TGTGCCTGGAGAAGCGGCCCCTGGACCCAGTACTTC
V: TRBV30
J: TRBJ2-5
D: NA
size: NA

CDR3: CASSPGGAVNEQFF
DNA: TGTGCCAGCAGCCCAGGGGGCGCGGTCAATGAGCAGTTCTTC
V: TRBV28
J: TRBJ2-1
D: TRBD1
size: NA

CDR3: CASYGSGGLGYGYTF
DNA: TGTGCCAGCTACGGCTCGGGAGGGCTAGGGTATGGCTACACCTTC
V: TRBV27
J: TRBJ1-2
D: NA
size: NA

CDR3: CATSDPSGRADTQYF
DNA: TGTGCCACCAGTGATCCAAGCGGGAGGGCAGATACGCAGTATTTT
V: TRBV24-1
J: TRBJ2-3
D: TRBD2
size: NA

CDR3: CASSLIEADTQYF
DNA: TGTGCCAGCAGCTTAATTGAGGCCGATACGCAGTATTTT
V: TRBV7-3
J: TRBJ2-3
D: NA
size: NA

CDR3: CASSQDGDLYTEAFF
DNA: TGTGCCAGCAGCCAAGACGGTGATTTGTACACTGAAGCTTTCTTT
V: TRBV14
J: TRBJ1-1
D: NA
size: NA

CDR3: CASSQGGTNEKLFF
DNA: TGTGCCAGCAGCCAAGGAGGGACTAATGAAAAACTGTTTTTT
V: TRBV4-2
J: TRBJ1-4
D: NA
size: NA

CDR3: CASSLWTGATDTQYF
DNA: TGTGCCAGCAGTTTATGGACAGGGGCAACAGATACGCAGTATTTT
V: TRBV28
J: TRBJ2-3
D: TRBD1
size: NA

CDR3: CASSLSGREGSPLHF
DNA: TGCGCCAGCAGCTTGTCGGGCAGGGAAGGATCACCCCTCCACTTT
V: TRBV5-1
J: TRBJ1-6
D: NA
size: NA

CDR3: CASSLGPSDTTDTQYF
DNA: TGTGCCAGCAGCTTAGGACCCTCTGACACCACAGATACGCAGTATTTT
V: TRBV11-3
J: TRBJ2-3
D: NA
size: once

CDR3: CASSLWNLAETGELFF
DNA: TGTGCCAGCAGCTTATGGAACTTAGCGGAAACCGGGGAGCTGTTTTTT
V: TRBV7-6
J: TRBJ2-2
D: NA
size: NA

CDR3: CASSSRTGLEAFF
DNA: TGTGCCAGCAGTTCCCGGACAGGGCTTGAAGCTTTCTTT
V: TRBV6-2/TRBV6-3
J: TRBJ1-1
D: TRBD1
size: NA

CDR3: CASSTTGGLEQPQHF
DNA: TGTGCCAGTAGTACGACAGGGGGCCTGGAGCAGCCCCAGCATTTT
V: TRBV19
J: TRBJ1-5
D: TRBD1
size: NA

CDR3: CASSQESAGSPHEQFF
DNA: TGCGCCAGCAGCCAAGAGTCAGCGGGATCCCCCCATGAGCAGTTCTTC
V: TRBV4-3
J: TRBJ2-1
D: TRBD2
size: NA

CDR3: CASSMGTHSTGELFF
DNA: TGTGCCAGTAGTATGGGGACTCACTCCACCGGGGAGCTGTTTTTT
V: TRBV19
J: TRBJ2-2
D: NA
size: NA

CDR3: CASSLASTGWTEAFF
DNA: TGTGCCAGCAGCTTGGCCAGTACGGGATGGACTGAAGCTTTCTTT
V: TRBV5-4
J: TRBJ1-1
D: NA
size: NA

CDR3: CASSPGQGLNTEAFF
DNA: TGTGCCAGCTCACCGGGTCAGGGCCTGAACACTGAAGCTTTCTTT
V: TRBV18
J: TRBJ1-1
D: NA
size: NA

CDR3: CASRRQGVQETQYF
DNA: TGTGCCAGCCGCAGACAGGGGGTCCAAGAGACCCAGTACTTC
V: TRBV28
J: TRBJ2-5
D: TRBD1
size: once

CDR3: CASSQDREETQYF
DNA: TGTGCCAGCAGCCAGGACAGGGAAGAGACCCAGTACTTC
V: TRBV11-3
J: TRBJ2-5
D: TRBD1
size: NA

CDR3: CASSYSRGSNQPQHF
DNA: TGTGCCAGCAGTTACTCCAGGGGGTCCAATCAGCCCCAGCATTTT
V: TRBV6-2/TRBV6-3
J: TRBJ1-5
D: TRBD1
size: NA

CDR3: CASSLRGWQPQHF
DNA: TGTGCCAGCAGTTTAAGGGGATGGCAGCCCCAGCATTTT
V: TRBV28
J: TRBJ1-5
D: NA
size: NA

CDR3: CASSPQTSGITYNEQFF
DNA: TGTGCCAGCAGCCCGCAGACTAGCGGGATTACCTACAATGAGCAGTTCTTC
V: TRBV7-2
J: TRBJ2-1
D: TRBD2
size: NA

CDR3: CASSDQGISGANVLTF
DNA: TGTGCCAGCAGTGACCAGGGAATCTCTGGGGCCAACGTCCTGACTTTC
V: TRBV2
J: TRBJ2-6
D: NA
size: NA